Following are 9 T cell receptor beta chains from one sample sequenced in a study of blood T cell repertoires in COVID-19. Clones were read by immunoSEQ multiplex PCR, and TCRdb kept only the in-frame ones, dropping some. This table holds approximately 270,000 clones, roughly 90% found once. The sample comprised peripheral blood. These receptors originate from a man in his fifties with acute or convalescent COVID-19.

This clone was seen a few times. This chain links TRBV5-4 with TRBJ2-7; 8 nucleotides agree with TRBD1. The germline V gene encodes CDR1 SGHNT and CDR2 YYREEE (reference sequence). Unmatched junction bases numbered 7, after V lost 4 bases and J lost 4 bases. The CDR3 has 14 amino acids. CDR3 protein: CASSPTGGRYEQYF. The CDR3 nucleotides are TGTGCCAGCAGCCCCACAGGGGGAAGGTACGAGCAGTACTTC. Based on the CDR3 plus reference TRBV5-4 and TRBJ2-7, the full variable domain is ETGVTQSPTHLIKTRGQQVTLRCSSQSGHNTVSWYQQALGQGPQFIFQYYREEENGRGNFPPRFSGLQFPNYSSELNVNALELDDSALYLCASSPTGGRYEQYFGPGTRLTVT.

V is TRBV2 and J is TRBJ1-4; D uncertain. The germline V gene has CDR1 SNHLY and CDR2 FYNNEI. V was clipped by 10 bases and J by 0 bases, with 9 bases between them. CDR3 size: 13 residues. The CDR3 protein is CATSGATNEKLFF. CDR3 DNA: TGTGCCACTAGTGGCGCAACTAATGAAAAACTGTTTTTT.

This chain joins TRBV6-5 and TRBJ1-6; D unresolved. The CDR3 runs to 15 residues. The V and J ends lost 2 bases and 0 bases respectively, with 5 bases between them. The germline gives CDR1 MNHEY, CDR2 SVGAGI. CDR3 sequence: CASSYLSSYNSPLHF. In DNA form, the CDR3 reads TGTGCCAGCAGTTACCTGAGCTCCTATAATTCACCCCTCCACTTT.

The J gene is TRBJ1-1, the V gene TRBV19, with D possibly matching TRBD1 (5 bases). This CDR3 spans 12 amino acids. From germline, CDR1 is LNHDA and CDR2 SQIVND (reference sequence). With 11 bases removed from V and 1 base from J, the gap between germline ends came to 11 bases. The CDR3 coding sequence is TGTGCCGTTATTAGGGGGAACACTGAAGCTTTCTTT. As protein: CAVIRGNTEAFF.

The chain employs TRBV30 and TRBJ2-7; 7 bases agree with TRBD1. This CDR3 region has 13 residues. The V gene end was trimmed by 3 bases and the J gene end by 4 bases; junction bases not matched to a gene: 6. Germline assignment: CDR1 GTSNPN and CDR2 SVGIG (reference sequence). CDR3 loop: CAWSTTGKYEQYF. The CDR3 DNA reads as TGTGCCTGGAGCACGACAGGGAAGTACGAGCAGTACTTC.

This clone was counted only a few times. The V gene is TRBV9, the J gene TRBJ2-2; TRBD2 aligns across 7 bases. Germline CDR1 and CDR2: SGDLS and YYNGEE. The CDR3 is made up of 18 amino acids. The V and J ends lost 0 bases and 4 bases, in that order; junction bases with no gene match: 12. Here the CDR3 reads CASSVVAGADRFTGELFF. The CDR3 DNA sequence: TGTGCCAGCAGCGTAGTAGCGGGCGCCGATAGGTTCACCGGGGAGCTGTTTTTT. Variable domain in full (rest from reference TRBV9 and TRBJ2-2): DSGVTQTPKHLITATGQRVTLRCSPRSGDLSVYWYQQSLDQGLQFLIQYYNGEERAKGNILERFSAQQFPDLHSELNLSSLELGDSALYFCASSVVAGADRFTGELFFGEGSRLTVL.

This clone was found once. The chain links TRBV2 to TRBJ2-5; TRBD1 agrees at 8 bases. CDR1 SNHLY and CDR2 FYNNEI come from the germline V gene. CDR3 size: 14 residues. V was pared by 2 bases and J by 5 bases, with 4 bases of the junction left unmatched. Here the CDR3 reads CASSEQGAGETQYF. In DNA, the CDR3 is TGTGCCAGCAGTGAACAGGGGGCGGGGGAGACCCAGTACTTC.

The V and J genes are TRBV27 and TRBJ1-4; no clear D. V was pared by 4 bases and J by 5 bases, with 8 bases between. The germline gives CDR1 MNHEY, CDR2 SMNVEV (reference sequence). CDR3 size: 13 residues. The CDR3 DNA reads as TGTGCCAGCAGTTCCCGACTGAATGAAAAACTGTTTTTT. This sequence encodes CASSSRLNEKLFF.

The chain links TRBV12-5 to TRBJ1-3, with 10 bases identical to TRBD1. The V and J ends lost 6 bases and 0 bases, in that order; junction bases with no gene match: 11. The V gene's germline CDR1 is LGHNT and CDR2 FRNRAP. CDR3 length: 18 residues. CDR3 loop: CASGPTGQGPRSGNTIYF. The CDR3 DNA reads as TGTGCTAGTGGCCCTACGGGACAGGGGCCTCGCTCTGGAAACACCATATATTTT. Full variable domain (rest looked up from reference TRBV12-5 and TRBJ1-3): DARVTQTPRHKVTEMGQEVTMRCQPILGHNTVFWYRQTMMQGLELLAYFRNRAPLDDSGMPKDRFSAEMPDATLATLKIQPSEPRDSAVYFCASGPTGQGPRSGNTIYFGEGSWLTVV.